In this sample, the clone carrying this T cell receptor (beta chain) turned up many times. Antigen: not known. These data originate in a study of T cell repertoires in cytomegalovirus infection. Study summary: Public signatures in TCR beta pointed to CMV infection and matching HLA type.

V lost 2 bases and J lost 0, with 10 bases in between. The CDR3 has 15 residues. CDR1 and CDR2 from the germline V gene are KGHSH and LQKENI. TCRdb independently ran MiXCR on the reads; one entry per CDR3 protein. The table records about 490,000 distinct CDR3 sequences, roughly 12% of them present only once. Findings and limits, study-wide: In two of eight donors, the top clonotype was HLA-C-restricted CMV-specific. The study identified carriers of CMV plus the relevant HLA from cumulative public TCR beta family frequency.

The sequencing input was PBMCs. The TCR sequence derives from a human donor in good health (CMV status not recorded). Some clones in this sample may be carry-over from other donors' samples. The chain recombines TRBV18 with TRBJ1-1, with D maybe TRBD1 (5 bases). The CDR3 nucleotides read TGTGCCAGCTCACCAGTAACAGGAGTGAACACTGAAGCTTTCTTT. Translation: CASSPVTGVNTEAFF.